The clone carrying this T cell receptor beta chain came up many times. Documented time point: newly diagnosed GD, antithyroid drugs for less than 3 months. The TCR library was made from RNA extracted from PBMCs. EDTA tubes collected nine milliliters of peripheral blood. This sample was taken from a study of regulatory T cells in long-lasting Graves disease. Relying on iRepertoire HTBI primers and Arm-PCR of CDR3 regions, the team built TCR beta libraries. From the multiplex PCR reads, TCRdb called clonotypes with MiXCR, one entry per CDR3 protein. This table has a few hundred thousand distinct CDR3 sequences, 13% appearing once. Germline V gene data show CDR1 as DFQATT and CDR2 as SNEGSKA (reference sequence). Trimming removed 1 base at V and 4 bases at J, with 11 bases between. CDR3 length equals 14 residues. This same sample was also part of a study on T cells in Graves' hyperthyroidism and ophthalmopathy.

The source is a man aged 25-45 years with Graves disease. This chain links TRBV20-1 with TRBJ2-1; D uncertain. The material sequenced was peripheral blood mononuclear cells (PBMCs), taken at new diagnosis, from a patient treated with antithyroid drugs. The CDR3 is CSARVASMYNEQFF. The CDR3 bases are TGCAGTGCTAGAGTCGCTTCTATGTACAATGAGCAGTTCTTC.